A single sample is the source of the 26 T cell receptor beta chains below, sequenced in a study of T cell repertoires in cytomegalovirus infection. These TCRs' antigens remain unknown. Using its own MiXCR run on the reads, TCRdb lists one record per CDR3 protein. The table lists 900,000 to 950,000 distinct CDR3 sequences, around 32% of them singletons. The material was cultured CD8+ T cells from PBMCs, obtained from culture after CMV antigen stimulation. Source of these receptors: a human donor in good health (CMV status not recorded). Some clones in this sample may be carry-over from other donors' samples.

Only one count was recorded for this clonotype. The chain joins TRBV12-3 or TRBV12-4 to TRBJ2-3, with D perhaps matching TRBD1 or TRBD2 (5 bases each). Trimming stripped 5 bases from V and 2 bases from J, with 11 bases between. CDR3 length equals 14 residues. The CDR3: CASSPWGTTDTQYF. The CDR3 nucleotides are TGTGCCAGCAGTCCGTGGGGGACCACAGATACGCAGTATTTT.

The gene calls are TRBV15 and TRBJ1-2; a possible D gene is TRBD1 (5 bases). This CDR3 contains 15 residues. The germline V and J ends were trimmed by 6 bases and 4 bases, with 18 bases remaining between them. Germline values: CDR1 LNHNV, CDR2 YYDKDF (reference sequence). The CDR3 DNA is TGTGCCACCAGAGTCTGGGACGGCGAAAGCTATGGCTACACCTTC. Translated: CATRVWDGESYGYTF.

V and J are TRBV9 and TRBJ1-2; no firm D call. The germline V gene encodes CDR1 SGDLS and CDR2 YYNGEE. Deletions cut 0 bases from V and 4 bases from J, with 4 bases between. The CDR3 consists of 12 residues. The CDR3 region is CASSVGPYGYTF. The CDR3 DNA reads as TGTGCCAGCAGCGTAGGGCCCTATGGCTACACCTTC.

This clonotype was seen a few times. This sequence joins TRBV27 and TRBJ2-3; possible D gene TRBD2, 6 bases. Germline CDR1 and CDR2: MNHEY and SMNVEV (reference sequence). V lost 7 bases to trimming and J lost 3 bases, with 23 bases between them. CDR3 size: 17 residues. This CDR3 reads CASTPGGAILGTDTQYF. CDR3 sequence (DNA): TGTGCCAGCACCCCAGGAGGGGCTATTCTTGGGACAGATACGCAGTATTTT.

This clonotype has only a few counts. This rearrangement joins TRBV6-1 to TRBJ1-1; 8 bases line up with TRBD1. The CDR3 runs 13 residues. CDR1 MNHNS and CDR2 SASEGT come from the germline V gene. V trimming: 3 bases; J trimming: 4 bases; junction bases outside the gene matches: 1. The CDR3 reads CASSEDRATEAFF. The CDR3 coding sequence is TGTGCCAGCAGTGAGGACAGGGCCACTGAAGCTTTCTTT.

This clonotype was detected a few times. The rearrangement joins TRBV5-5 to TRBJ2-2; either TRBD1 or TRBD2 may fit D (5 bases each). The CDR3 totals 16 residues. V dropped 3 bases and J dropped 5 bases, with 17 bases sitting between them. CDR1 is SGHKS and CDR2 is YYEKEE in the germline V gene (reference sequence). CDR3 coding DNA: TGTGCCAGCAGCTGGCTGGCAGGGAGTCGGACCGGGGAGCTGTTTTTT. This translates into CASSWLAGSRTGELFF.

Of note for this clonotype: One end of the junction fails to match germline, which may point to a read error. This rearrangement joins TRBV2 to TRBJ1-5; the D gene is possibly TRBD1 (6 bases). CDR1 and CDR2 from the germline V gene are SNHLY and FYNNEI. CDR3 size: 16 residues. The CDR3 DNA reads TGTGCCAGCAATGAAGCGTTGGGGGCAAGCAATCAGCCCCAGCATTTT. Translated, it gives CASNEALGASNQPQHF.

The genes are TRBV7-2 and TRBJ2-2, with D tentatively TRBD1 (5 bases). The CDR3 length is 13 residues. The germline CDR1 and CDR2 sequences are SGHTA and FQGNSA. V was shortened by 6 bases and J by 7 bases, with 12 bases between the two germline ends. The CDR3 loop reads CASSPIGDGELFF. The DNA of the CDR3 is TGTGCCAGCAGTCCAATAGGGGACGGGGAGCTGTTTTTT.

This clonotype appeared a few times. The chain couples TRBV7-6 to TRBJ2-5, with a weak D call TRBD2 (6 bases). The CDR3 extends over 15 amino acids. Germline V gives CDR1 SGHVS, CDR2 FNYEAQ. Deletions cut 2 bases from V and 2 bases from J, with 12 bases between. For the CDR3, the DNA is TGTGCCAGCAGCTTATCGGACTACGGACAAGAGACCCAGTACTTC. Its translation: CASSLSDYGQETQYF.

This chain uses TRBV6-5 with TRBJ1-1; TRBD1 matches 7 bases. The ends lost 6 bases at V and 4 bases at J; junction bases unmatched: 14. In germline, CDR1 is MNHEY, CDR2 SVGAGI. The length of the CDR3 is 16 residues. The DNA of the CDR3 is TGTGCCAGCAGCCTGGATCCGGCGACAGGGCTCACTGAAGCTTTCTTT. It encodes CASSLDPATGLTEAFF.

The chain combines TRBV7-2 with TRBJ2-1, with 10 bases aligning to TRBD2. The CDR3 has 18 amino acids. The V gene end was trimmed by 5 bases and the J gene end by 2 bases; junction bases not matched to a gene: 12. Germline-derived CDR1 and CDR2 are SGHTA and FQGNSA. CDR3 loop: CASSLPDPSGGAYNEQFF. The CDR3 DNA follows: TGTGCCAGCAGCCTACCCGACCCTAGCGGGGGAGCCTACAATGAGCAGTTCTTC.

This chain connects TRBV12-3 or TRBV12-4 to TRBJ2-5, with TRBD2 matching 10 bases. The V gene end was trimmed by 2 bases and the J gene end by 5 bases; junction bases not matched to a gene: 5. CDR3 length equals 15 residues. The CDR3 reads CASSLKRGGRETQYF. CDR3 DNA: TGTGCCAGCAGTTTAAAGCGGGGGGGCCGGGAGACCCAGTACTTC.

The CDR3 loop reads CASSPRGGQGTDTQYF. In nucleotides, the CDR3 is TGTGCCAGCAGCCCACGGGGGGGCCAGGGCACAGATACGCAGTATTTT. This sequence joins TRBV11-3 and TRBJ2-3; 8 bases agree with TRBD2. Germline values: CDR1 SGHNT, CDR2 YENEEA. CDR3 length: 16 amino acids. The V and J ends lost 5 bases and 1 base, in that order; junction bases with no gene match: 8.

The chain recombines TRBV28 with TRBJ2-7; maybe TRBD2 (5 bases). Trimming took off 5 bases at V and 0 bases at J, with 17 bases between the two ends. Germline CDR1 and CDR2: MDHEN and SYDVKM. The CDR3 has 16 residues. This chain's CDR3 is CASSRLFGVSSYEQYV. CDR3 in DNA: TGTGCCAGCAGTCGCCTATTCGGGGTGAGCTCCTACGAGCAGTACGTC.

This clonotype was seen at least ten times. The chain joins TRBV6-6 to TRBJ1-5, with 7 bases that match TRBD1. V was pared by 0 bases and J by 6 bases, with 5 bases of the junction left unmatched. This CDR3 contains 15 residues. The germline V gene encodes CDR1 MNHNY and CDR2 SVGAGI (reference sequence). In DNA form, the CDR3 reads TGTGCCAGCAGTTACTCTAGGGGGCTAGGTCAGCCCCAGCATTTT. It yields the protein CASSYSRGLGQPQHF.

In its sample, this clonotype was seen a few times. The DNA for the CDR3 is TGTGCCAGCAGTTCCAGGGGGATAGGAAACACCATATATTTT. It translates to CASSSRGIGNTIYF. This chain connects TRBV12-3 or TRBV12-4 to TRBJ1-3, with 7 bases fitting TRBD1. With V trimmed by 4 bases and J by 4 bases, 4 bases remained unmatched. CDR3 size: 14 residues.

This clonotype turned up a few times. The chain uses TRBV6-5 and TRBJ1-3; no firm D call. This CDR3 region has 11 residues. Germline V gene sequence: CDR1 MNHEY, CDR2 SVGAGI. V was cut by 7 bases and J by 4 bases, with 5 bases left in between. CDR3 loop: CASTTGNTIYF. For the CDR3, the DNA is TGTGCCAGCACCACCGGAAACACCATATATTTT.

This clonotype was seen a few times. The chain carries TRBV6-2 or TRBV6-3 and TRBJ2-7, with TRBD1 matching 7 bases. V lost 4 bases and J lost 2; bases outside the gene matches: 5. The CDR3 spans 14 residues. The germline V gene has CDR1 MNHEY and CDR2 SVGEGT. The DNA of the CDR3 is TGTGCCAGCAGTTCCCTGCAGGGGGCCTACGAGCAGTACGTC. Protein sequence: CASSSLQGAYEQYV.

The chain uses TRBV25-1 and TRBJ1-2; 10 bases are a match to TRBD1. Unmatched junction bases numbered 11, after V lost 8 bases and J lost 8 bases. Germline loops: CDR1 MGHDK, CDR2 SYGVNS. The CDR3 is 14 amino acids. CDR3: CASCAPGTGDGYTF. CDR3 sequence (DNA): TGTGCCAGCTGTGCCCCTGGGACAGGGGACGGCTACACCTTC.

As to this clonotype: A read error may be the cause here, since a much bigger clone is one base away. This chain links TRBV7-6 with TRBJ2-2; D gene uncertain. This CDR3 has 11 amino acids. V was cut by 0 bases and J by 9 bases, with 2 bases left in between. From germline, CDR1 is SGHVS and CDR2 FNYEAQ. The CDR3 nucleotides read TGTGCCAGCAGCTTAGCCAGGGAGCTGTTTTTT. Translating gives CASSLARELFF.

V gene TRBV10-3 combines with J gene TRBJ2-1; 7 bases are a match to TRBD1. With V trimmed by 1 base and J by 4 bases, 10 bases remained unmatched. This CDR3 has 17 amino acids. Germline V CDR1 and CDR2: ENHRY, SYGVKD. This chain's CDR3 is CAISELIGQAPYNEQFF. The CDR3 region has the DNA TGTGCCATCAGTGAGTTAATAGGACAGGCCCCTTACAATGAGCAGTTCTTC.

This chain uses TRBV6-6 with TRBJ1-5, with TRBD1 as a possible D gene (5 bases). This CDR3 comprises 16 residues. Germline assignment: CDR1 MNHNY and CDR2 SVGAGI (reference sequence). V was pared by 0 bases and J by 0 bases, with 9 bases between. The CDR3 spells CASSYSTVGSNQPQHF. The CDR3 bases are TGTGCCAGCAGTTACTCGACAGTGGGTAGCAATCAGCCCCAGCATTTT.

This clonotype has only one observation. The rearrangement joins TRBV7-9 to TRBJ1-5; D is undetermined. Trimming left V 1 base short and J 8 bases short, with 9 bases between. The CDR3 loop spans 13 amino acids. Germline-derived CDR1 and CDR2 are SEHNR and FQNEAQ (reference sequence). CDR3 sequence reads: CASSLGGAEPQHF. As DNA, the CDR3 is TGTGCCAGCAGCTTAGGCGGAGCAGAGCCCCAGCATTTT.

The rearrangement links TRBV9 to TRBJ1-1; 7 bases align to TRBD1. V was clipped by 0 bases and J by 4 bases; unmatched bases: 6. Germline V gives CDR1 SGDLS, CDR2 YYNGEE. The CDR3 spans 15 residues. Written as DNA, the CDR3 is TGTGCCAGCAGCGTAGACAGGGGAGGGGGCACTGAAGCTTTCTTT. Amino acid sequence: CASSVDRGGGTEAFF.

A single count supports this clonotype. The V call is TRBV5-6, the J call TRBJ1-2; 8 nucleotides agree with TRBD1. The CDR3 runs 14 residues. Trimming cost V 4 bases and J 4 bases; bases outside gene matches: 6. CDR1 is SGHDT, CDR2 YYEEEE, per germline. The CDR3 nucleotides read TGTGCCAGCAGCGTCAGGGGGCTAGCCTATGGCTACACCTTC. It codes for CASSVRGLAYGYTF.

The chain employs TRBV27 and TRBJ1-4; D remains ambiguous. Trimming removed 3 bases at V and 7 bases at J, with 12 bases between. The germline V gene encodes CDR1 MNHEY and CDR2 SMNVEV (reference sequence). The CDR3 is 14 amino acids. The chain's CDR3 is CASSFHRGSEKLFF. The CDR3 DNA is TGTGCCAGCAGTTTCCACCGGGGAAGTGAAAAACTGTTTTTT.